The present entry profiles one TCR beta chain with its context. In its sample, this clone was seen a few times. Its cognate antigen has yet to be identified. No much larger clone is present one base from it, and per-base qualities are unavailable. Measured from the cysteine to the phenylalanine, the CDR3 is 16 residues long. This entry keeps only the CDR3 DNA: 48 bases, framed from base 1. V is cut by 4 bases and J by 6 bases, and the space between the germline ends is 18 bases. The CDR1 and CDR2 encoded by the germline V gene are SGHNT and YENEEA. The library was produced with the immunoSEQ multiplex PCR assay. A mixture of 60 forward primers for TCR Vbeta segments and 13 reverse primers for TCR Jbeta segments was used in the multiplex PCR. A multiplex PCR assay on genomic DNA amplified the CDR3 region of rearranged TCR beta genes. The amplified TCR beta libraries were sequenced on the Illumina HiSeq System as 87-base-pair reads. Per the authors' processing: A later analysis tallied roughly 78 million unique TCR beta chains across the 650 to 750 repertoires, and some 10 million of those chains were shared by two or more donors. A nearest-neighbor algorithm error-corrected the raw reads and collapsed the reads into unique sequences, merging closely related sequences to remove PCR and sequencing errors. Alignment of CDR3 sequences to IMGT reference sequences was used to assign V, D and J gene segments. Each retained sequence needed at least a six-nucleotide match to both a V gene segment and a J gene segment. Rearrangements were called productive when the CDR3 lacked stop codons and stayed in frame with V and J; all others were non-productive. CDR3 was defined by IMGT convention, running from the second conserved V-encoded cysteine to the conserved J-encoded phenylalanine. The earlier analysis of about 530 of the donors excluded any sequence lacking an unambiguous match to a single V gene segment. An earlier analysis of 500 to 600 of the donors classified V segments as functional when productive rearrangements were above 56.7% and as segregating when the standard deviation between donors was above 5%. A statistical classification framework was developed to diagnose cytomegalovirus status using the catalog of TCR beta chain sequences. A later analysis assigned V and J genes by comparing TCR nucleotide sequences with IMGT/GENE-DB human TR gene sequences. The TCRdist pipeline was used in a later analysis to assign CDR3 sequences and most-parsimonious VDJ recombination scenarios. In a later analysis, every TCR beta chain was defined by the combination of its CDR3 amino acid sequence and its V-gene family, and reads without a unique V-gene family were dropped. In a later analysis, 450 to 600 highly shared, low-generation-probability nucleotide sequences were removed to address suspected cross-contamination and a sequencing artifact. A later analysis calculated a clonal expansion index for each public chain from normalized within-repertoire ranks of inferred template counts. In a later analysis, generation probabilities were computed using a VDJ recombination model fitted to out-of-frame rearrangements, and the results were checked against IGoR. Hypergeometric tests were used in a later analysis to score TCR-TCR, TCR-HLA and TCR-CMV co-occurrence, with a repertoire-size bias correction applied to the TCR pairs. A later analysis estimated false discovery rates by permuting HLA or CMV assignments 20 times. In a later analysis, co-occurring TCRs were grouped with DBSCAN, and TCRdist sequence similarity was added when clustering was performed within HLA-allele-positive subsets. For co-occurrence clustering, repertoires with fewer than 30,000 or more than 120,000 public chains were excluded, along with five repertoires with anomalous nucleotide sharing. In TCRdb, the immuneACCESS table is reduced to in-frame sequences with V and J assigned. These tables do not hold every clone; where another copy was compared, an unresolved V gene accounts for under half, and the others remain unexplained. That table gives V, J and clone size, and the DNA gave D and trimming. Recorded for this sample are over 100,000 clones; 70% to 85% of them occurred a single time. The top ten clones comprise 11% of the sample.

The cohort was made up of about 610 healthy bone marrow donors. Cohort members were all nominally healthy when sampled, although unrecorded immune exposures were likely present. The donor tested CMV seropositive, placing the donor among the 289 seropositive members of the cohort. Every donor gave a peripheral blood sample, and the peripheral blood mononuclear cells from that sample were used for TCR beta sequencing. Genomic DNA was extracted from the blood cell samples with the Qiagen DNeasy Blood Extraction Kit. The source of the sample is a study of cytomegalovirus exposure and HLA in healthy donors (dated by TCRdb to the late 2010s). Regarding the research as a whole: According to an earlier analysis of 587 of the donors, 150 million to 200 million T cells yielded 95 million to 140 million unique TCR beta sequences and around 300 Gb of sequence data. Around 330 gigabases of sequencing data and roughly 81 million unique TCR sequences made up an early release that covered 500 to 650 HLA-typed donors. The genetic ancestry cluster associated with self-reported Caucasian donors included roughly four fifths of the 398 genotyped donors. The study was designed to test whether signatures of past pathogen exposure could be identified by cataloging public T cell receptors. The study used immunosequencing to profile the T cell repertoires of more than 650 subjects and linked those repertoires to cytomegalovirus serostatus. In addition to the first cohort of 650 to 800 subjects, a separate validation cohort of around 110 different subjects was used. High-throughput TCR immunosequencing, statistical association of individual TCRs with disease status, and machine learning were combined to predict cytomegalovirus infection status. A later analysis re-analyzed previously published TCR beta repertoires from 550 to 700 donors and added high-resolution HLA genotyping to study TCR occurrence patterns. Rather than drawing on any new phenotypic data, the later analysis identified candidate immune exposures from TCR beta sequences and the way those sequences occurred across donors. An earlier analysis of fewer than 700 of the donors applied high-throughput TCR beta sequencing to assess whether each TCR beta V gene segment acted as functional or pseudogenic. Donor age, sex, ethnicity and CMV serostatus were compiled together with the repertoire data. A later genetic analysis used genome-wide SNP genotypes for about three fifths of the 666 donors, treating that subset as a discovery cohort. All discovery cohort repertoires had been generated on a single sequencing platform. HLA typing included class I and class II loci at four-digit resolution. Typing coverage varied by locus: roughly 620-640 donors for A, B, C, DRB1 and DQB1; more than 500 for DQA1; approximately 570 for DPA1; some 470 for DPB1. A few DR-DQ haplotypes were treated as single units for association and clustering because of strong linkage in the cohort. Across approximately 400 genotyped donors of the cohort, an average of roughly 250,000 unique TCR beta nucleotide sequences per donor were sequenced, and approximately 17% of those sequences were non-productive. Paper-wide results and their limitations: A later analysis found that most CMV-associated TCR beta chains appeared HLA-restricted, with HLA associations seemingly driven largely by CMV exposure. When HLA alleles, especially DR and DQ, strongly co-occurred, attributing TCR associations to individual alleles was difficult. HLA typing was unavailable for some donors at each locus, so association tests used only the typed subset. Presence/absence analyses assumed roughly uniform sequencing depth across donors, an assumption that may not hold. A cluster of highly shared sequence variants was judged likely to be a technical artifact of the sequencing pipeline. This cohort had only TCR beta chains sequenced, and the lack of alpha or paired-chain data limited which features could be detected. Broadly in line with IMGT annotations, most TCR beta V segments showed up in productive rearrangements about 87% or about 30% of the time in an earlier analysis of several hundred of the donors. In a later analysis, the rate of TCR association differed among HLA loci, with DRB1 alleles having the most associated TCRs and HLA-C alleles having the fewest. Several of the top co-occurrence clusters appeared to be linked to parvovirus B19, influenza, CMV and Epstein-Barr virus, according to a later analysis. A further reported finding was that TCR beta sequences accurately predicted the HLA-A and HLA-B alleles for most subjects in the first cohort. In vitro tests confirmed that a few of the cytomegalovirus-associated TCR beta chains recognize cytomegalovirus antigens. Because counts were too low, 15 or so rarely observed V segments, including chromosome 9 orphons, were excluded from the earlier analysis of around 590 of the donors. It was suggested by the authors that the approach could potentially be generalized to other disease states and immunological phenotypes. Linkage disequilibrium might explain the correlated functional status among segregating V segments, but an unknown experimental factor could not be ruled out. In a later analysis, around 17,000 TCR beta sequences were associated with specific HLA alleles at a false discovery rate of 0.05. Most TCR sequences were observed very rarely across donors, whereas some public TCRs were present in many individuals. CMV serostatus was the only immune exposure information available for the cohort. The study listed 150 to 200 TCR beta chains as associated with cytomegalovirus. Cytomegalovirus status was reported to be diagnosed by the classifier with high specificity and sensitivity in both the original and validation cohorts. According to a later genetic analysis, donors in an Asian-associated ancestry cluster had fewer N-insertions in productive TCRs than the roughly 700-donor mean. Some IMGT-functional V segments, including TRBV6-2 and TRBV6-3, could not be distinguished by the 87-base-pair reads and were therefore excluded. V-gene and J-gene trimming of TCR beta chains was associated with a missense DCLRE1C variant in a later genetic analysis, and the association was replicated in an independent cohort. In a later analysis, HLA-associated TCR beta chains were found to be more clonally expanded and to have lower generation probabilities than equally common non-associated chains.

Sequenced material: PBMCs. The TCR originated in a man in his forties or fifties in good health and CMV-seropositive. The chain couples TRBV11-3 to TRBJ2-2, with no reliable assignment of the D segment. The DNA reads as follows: TGTGCCAGCAGCTACCCCGCACCAACAATCCCCGGGGAGCTGTTTTTT. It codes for CASSYPAPTIPGELFF.